Given below is one T cell receptor beta chain in context. In the original workflow: Reference gene primers were amplified, and this amplification served to estimate nucleated cell counts. TCRdb keeps only in-frame clones here, not all; method: immunoSEQ multiplex PCR. The D gene and trimming were derived from the DNA, and the V and J assignments and clone size from that table. Here the sample spans roughly 84,000 clones, around three quarters being singletons. The sample comes from a study of blood T cell repertoires in COVID-19. Overall study: Samples representing acute and convalescent COVID-19 were sourced from the United States, Italy and Spain. The analysed material was cDNA or gDNA that came from T cells, B-cell-depleted T cells, or PBMCs.

The germline gives CDR1 KGHSH, CDR2 LQKENI. V shed 5 bases and J 2 bases; nucleotides not matched to a gene: 9. The CDR3 covers 16 residues. The clonotype originates from a woman aged 45-65 years with acute or convalescent COVID-19. The specimen sequenced was peripheral blood. The V and J genes are TRBV18 and TRBJ2-5; the match to TRBD2 covers 9 bases. CDR3 amino acids: CASSVTSGDPQETQYF. CDR3 DNA sequence: TGTGCCAGCTCAGTGACTAGCGGAGACCCTCAAGAGACCCAGTACTTC.